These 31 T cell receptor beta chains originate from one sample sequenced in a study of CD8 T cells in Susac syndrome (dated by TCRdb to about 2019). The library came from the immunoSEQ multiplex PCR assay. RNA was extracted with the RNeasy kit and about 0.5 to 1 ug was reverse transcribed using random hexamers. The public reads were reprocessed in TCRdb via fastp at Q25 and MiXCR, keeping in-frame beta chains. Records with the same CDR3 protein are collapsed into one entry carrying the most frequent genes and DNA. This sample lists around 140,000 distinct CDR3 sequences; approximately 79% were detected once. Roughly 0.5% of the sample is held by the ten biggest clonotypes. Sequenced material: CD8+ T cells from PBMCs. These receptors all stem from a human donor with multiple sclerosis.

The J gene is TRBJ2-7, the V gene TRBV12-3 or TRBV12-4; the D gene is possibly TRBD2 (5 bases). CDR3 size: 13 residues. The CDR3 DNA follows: TGTGCCAGCAGCTTAGGGAGTTCCTACGAGCAGTACGTC. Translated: CASSLGSSYEQYV.

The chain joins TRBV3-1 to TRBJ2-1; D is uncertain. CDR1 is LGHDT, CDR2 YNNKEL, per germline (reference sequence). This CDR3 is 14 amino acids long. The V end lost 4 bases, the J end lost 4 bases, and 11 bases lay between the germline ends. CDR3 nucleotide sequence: TGTGCCAGCAGCCGTCGTGGCCCTTACAATGAGCAGTTCTTC. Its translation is CASSRRGPYNEQFF.

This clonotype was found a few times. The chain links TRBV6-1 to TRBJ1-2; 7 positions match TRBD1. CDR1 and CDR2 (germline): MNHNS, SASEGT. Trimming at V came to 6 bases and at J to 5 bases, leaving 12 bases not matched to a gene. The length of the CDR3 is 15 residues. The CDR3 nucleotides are TGTGCCAGCAGGGATGGGACAGCCTCGCTATATGGCTACACCTTC. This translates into CASRDGTASLYGYTF.

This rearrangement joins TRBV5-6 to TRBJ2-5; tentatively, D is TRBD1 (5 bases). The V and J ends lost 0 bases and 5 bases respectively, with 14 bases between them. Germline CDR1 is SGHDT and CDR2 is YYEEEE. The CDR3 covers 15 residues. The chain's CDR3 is CASSLVAGMGETQYF. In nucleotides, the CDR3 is TGTGCCAGCAGCTTGGTGGCAGGGATGGGGGAGACCCAGTACTTC. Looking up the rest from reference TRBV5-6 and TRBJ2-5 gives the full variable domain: DAGVTQSPTHLIKTRGQQVTLRCSPKSGHDTVSWYQQALGQGPQFIFQYYEEEERQRGNFPDRFSGHQFPNYSSELNVNALLLGDSALYLCASSLVAGMGETQYFGPGTRLLVL.

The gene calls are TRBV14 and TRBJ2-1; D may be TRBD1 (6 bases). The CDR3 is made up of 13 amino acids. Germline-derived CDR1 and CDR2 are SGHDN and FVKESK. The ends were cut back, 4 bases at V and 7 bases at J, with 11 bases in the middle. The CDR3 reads CASSPGTSNEQFF. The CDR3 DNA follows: TGTGCCAGCAGCCCTGGGACATCGAATGAGCAGTTCTTC. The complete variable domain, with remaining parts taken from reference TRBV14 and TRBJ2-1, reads EAGVTQFPSHSVIEKGQTVTLRCDPISGHDNLYWYRRVMGKEIKFLLHFVKESKQDESGMPNNRFLAERTGGTYSTLKVQPAELEDSGVYFCASSPGTSNEQFFGPGTRLTVL.

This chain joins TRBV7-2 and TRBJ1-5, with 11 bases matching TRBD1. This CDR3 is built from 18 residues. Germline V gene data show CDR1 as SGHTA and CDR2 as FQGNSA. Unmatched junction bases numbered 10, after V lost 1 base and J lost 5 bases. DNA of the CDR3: TGTGCCAGCAGCTTAGTACCACTAGGGACAGGGGGTTATCAGCCCCAGCATTTT. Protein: CASSLVPLGTGGYQPQHF.

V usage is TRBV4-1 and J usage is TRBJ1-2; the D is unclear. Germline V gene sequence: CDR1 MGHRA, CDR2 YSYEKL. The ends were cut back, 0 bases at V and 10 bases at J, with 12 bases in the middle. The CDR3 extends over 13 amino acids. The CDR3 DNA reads TGCGCCAGCAGCCAAGAGGGTCGAGGGAACTACACCTTC. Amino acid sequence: CASSQEGRGNYTF.

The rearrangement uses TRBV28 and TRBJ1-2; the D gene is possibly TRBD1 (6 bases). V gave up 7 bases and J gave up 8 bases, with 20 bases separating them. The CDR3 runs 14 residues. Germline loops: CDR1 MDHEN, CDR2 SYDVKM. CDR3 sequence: CASTGTRFRRGYTF. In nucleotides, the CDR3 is TGTGCCAGCACAGGGACAAGGTTCCGTCGGGGCTACACCTTC.

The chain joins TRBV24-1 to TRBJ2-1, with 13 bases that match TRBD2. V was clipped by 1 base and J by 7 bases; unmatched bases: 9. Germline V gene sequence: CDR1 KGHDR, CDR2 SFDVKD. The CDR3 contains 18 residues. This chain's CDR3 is CATSDLPGLAGERNEQFF. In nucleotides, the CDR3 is TGTGCCACCAGTGATTTACCCGGACTAGCGGGAGAAAGGAATGAGCAGTTCTTC.

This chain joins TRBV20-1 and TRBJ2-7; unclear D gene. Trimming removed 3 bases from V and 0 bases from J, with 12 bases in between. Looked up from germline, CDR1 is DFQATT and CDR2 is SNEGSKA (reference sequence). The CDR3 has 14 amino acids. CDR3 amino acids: CSARGIDSSYEQYF. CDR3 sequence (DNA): TGCAGTGCTAGGGGAATTGATTCCTCCTACGAGCAGTACTTC.

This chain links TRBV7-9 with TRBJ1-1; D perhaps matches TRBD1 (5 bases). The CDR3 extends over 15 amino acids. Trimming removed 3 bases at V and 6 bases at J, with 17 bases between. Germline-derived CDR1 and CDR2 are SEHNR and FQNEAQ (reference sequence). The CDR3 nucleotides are TGTGCCAGCAGCTTCGGTGGCCGGGGGTACCCTGAAGCTTTCTTT. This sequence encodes CASSFGGRGYPEAFF.

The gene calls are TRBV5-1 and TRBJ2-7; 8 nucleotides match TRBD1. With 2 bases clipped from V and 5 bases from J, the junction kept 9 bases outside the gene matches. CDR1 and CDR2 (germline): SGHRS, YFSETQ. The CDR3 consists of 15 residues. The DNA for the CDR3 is TGCGCCAGCAGCTTCCAGCGACAGGGGCCCCACGAGCAGTACTTC. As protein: CASSFQRQGPHEQYF.

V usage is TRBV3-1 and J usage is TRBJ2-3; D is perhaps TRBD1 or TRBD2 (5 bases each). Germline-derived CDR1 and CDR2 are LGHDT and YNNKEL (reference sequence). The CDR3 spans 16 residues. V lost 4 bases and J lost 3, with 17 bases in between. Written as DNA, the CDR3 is TGTGCCAGCAGCCCCAAGGGGCGGGCGCGGACAGATACGCAGTATTTT. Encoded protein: CASSPKGRARTDTQYF.

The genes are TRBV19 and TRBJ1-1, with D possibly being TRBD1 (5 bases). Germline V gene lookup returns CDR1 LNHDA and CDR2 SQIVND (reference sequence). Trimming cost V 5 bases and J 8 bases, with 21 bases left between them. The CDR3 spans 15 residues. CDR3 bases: TGTGCCAGTAGTCTCGGGTGGGGCGGGCGACCAGAAGCTTTCTTT. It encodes CASSLGWGGRPEAFF.

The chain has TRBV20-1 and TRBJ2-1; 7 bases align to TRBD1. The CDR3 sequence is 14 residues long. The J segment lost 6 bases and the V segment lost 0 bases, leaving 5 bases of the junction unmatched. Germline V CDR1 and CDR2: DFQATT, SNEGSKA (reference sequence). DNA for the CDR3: TGCAGTGCTAGAGATTCGGACAGGCCCAATGAGCAGTTCTTC. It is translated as CSARDSDRPNEQFF.

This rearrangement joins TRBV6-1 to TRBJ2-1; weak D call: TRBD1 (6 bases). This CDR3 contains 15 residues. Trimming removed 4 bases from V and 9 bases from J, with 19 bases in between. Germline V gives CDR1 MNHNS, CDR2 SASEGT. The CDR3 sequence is CASSADHSGVSEQFF. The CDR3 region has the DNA TGTGCCAGCAGTGCCGACCATTCAGGGGTTTCTGAGCAGTTCTTC.

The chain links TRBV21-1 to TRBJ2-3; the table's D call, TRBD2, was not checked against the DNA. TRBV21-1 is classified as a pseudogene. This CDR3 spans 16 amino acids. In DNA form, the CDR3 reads TGTGCCAGCACCTTCGGACTAGCGGGAGTCACAGATACGCAGTATTTT. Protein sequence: CASTFGLAGVTDTQYF.

Here the CDR3 reads CAAGGTLSYEQYF. The CDR3 bases are TGTGCAGCCGGGGGGACCCTCTCCTACGAGCAGTACTTC. V is TRBV7-9 and J is TRBJ2-7; 7 bases map to TRBD2. CDR1 and CDR2 (germline): SEHNR, FQNEAQ (reference sequence). The CDR3 spans 13 residues.

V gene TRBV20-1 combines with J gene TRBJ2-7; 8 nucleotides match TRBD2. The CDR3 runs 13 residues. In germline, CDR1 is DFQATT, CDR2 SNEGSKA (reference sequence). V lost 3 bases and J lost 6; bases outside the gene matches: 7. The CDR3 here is CSASTSGSAEQYV. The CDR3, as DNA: TGCAGTGCTAGTACAAGCGGGAGTGCCGAGCAGTACGTC.

The CDR3 DNA sequence: TGTGCCAGCAGCTCCGGACAGGGAACCTACAATGAGCAGTTCTTC. It codes for CASSSGQGTYNEQFF. V is TRBV7-8 and J is TRBJ2-1, with TRBD1 identical over 8 bases. The CDR3 has 15 amino acids. Germline-derived CDR1 and CDR2 are SGHVS and FQNEAQ. V lost 4 bases to trimming and J lost 2 bases; unmatched junction nucleotides: 4.

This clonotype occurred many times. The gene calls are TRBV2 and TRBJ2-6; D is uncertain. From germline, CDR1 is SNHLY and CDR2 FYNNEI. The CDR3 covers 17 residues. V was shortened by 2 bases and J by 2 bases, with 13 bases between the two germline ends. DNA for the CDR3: TGTGCCAGCAGTGAAAGCCCGGGTCGGGCTGGGGCCAACGTCCTGACTTTC. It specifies CASSESPGRAGANVLTF.

The CDR3 DNA reads TGCGCCAGCAGCCCCGCTGGACAGGGAAACATCCAGGGCATTCAGTACTTC. Protein product: CASSPAGQGNIQGIQYF. This chain links TRBV4-1 with TRBJ2-4; 8 nucleotides match TRBD1. Unmatched junction bases numbered 17, after V lost 4 bases and J lost 9 bases. Germline values: CDR1 MGHRA, CDR2 YSYEKL. CDR3 size: 17 residues.

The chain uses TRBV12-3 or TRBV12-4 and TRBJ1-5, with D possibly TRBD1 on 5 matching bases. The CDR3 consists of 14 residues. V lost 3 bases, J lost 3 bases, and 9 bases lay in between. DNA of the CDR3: TGTGCCAGCAGTTTTGACAGCTCCAATCAGCCCCAGCATTTT. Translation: CASSFDSSNQPQHF.

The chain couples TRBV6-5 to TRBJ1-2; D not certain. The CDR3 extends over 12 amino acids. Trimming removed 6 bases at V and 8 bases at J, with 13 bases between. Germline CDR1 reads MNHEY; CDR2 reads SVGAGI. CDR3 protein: CASRGFLRGYTF. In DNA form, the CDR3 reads TGTGCCAGCAGGGGGTTTTTACGGGGCTACACCTTC.

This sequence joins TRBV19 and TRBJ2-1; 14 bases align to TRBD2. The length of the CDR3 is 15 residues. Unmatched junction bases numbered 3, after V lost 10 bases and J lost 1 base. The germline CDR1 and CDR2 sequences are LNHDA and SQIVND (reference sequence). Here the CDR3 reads CATRTSGGSYNEQFF. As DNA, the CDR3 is TGTGCCACCAGGACTAGCGGGGGGTCCTACAATGAGCAGTTCTTC.

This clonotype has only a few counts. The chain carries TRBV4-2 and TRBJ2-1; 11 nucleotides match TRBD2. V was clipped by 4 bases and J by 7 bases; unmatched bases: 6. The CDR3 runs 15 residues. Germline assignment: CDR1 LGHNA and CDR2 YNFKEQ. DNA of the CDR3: TGTGCCAGCAGCCTGCTAGCGGGGGGCGGGAATGAGCAGTTCTTC. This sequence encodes CASSLLAGGGNEQFF.

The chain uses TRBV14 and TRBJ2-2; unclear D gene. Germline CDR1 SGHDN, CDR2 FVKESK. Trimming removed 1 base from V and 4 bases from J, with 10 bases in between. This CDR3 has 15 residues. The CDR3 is CASSQVRPLTGELFF. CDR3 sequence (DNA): TGTGCCAGCAGCCAAGTTCGCCCCCTCACCGGGGAGCTGTTTTTT.

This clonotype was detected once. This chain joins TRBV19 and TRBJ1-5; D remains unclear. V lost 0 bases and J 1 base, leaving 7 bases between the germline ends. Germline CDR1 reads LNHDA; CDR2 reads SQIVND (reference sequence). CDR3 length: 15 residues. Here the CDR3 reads CASSIDADSNQPQHF. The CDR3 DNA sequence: TGTGCCAGTAGTATAGACGCGGACAGCAATCAGCCCCAGCATTTT.

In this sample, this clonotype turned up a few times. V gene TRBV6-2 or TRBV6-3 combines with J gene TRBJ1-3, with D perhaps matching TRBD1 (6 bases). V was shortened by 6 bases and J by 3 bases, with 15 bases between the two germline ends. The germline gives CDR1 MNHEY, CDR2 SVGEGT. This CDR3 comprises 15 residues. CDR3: CASSQDGTFGNTIYF. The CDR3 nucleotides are TGTGCCAGCAGCCAAGACGGGACATTTGGAAACACCATATATTTT.

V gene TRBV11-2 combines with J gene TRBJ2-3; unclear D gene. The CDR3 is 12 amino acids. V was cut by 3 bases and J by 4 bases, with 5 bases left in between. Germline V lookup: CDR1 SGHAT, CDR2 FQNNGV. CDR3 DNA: TGTGCCAGCAGCTTCCCCGCAGATACGCAGTATTTT. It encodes CASSFPADTQYF.

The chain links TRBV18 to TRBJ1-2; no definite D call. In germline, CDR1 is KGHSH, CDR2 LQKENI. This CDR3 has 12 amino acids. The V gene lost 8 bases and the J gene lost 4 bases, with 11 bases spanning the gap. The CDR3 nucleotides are TGTGCCAGCGCCGGGCTATCCTATGGCTACACCTTC. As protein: CASAGLSYGYTF.